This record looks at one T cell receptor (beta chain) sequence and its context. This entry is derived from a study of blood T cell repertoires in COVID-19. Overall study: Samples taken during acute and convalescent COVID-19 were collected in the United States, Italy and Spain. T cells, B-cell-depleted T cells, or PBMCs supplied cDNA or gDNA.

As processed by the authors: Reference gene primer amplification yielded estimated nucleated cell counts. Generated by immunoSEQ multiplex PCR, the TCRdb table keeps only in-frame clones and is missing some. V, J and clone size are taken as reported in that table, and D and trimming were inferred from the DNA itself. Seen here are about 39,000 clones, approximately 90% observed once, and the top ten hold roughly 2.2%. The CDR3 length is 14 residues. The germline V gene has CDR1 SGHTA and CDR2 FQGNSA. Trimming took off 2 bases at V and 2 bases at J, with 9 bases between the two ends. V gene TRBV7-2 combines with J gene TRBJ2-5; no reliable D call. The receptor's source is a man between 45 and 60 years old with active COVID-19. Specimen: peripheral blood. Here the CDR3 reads CASSLIVVQETQYF. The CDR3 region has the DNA TGTGCCAGCAGCTTAATTGTCGTACAAGAGACCCAGTACTTC.